This T cell receptor beta chain emerged from a study of regulatory T cells in long-lasting Graves disease. Time point reported: persistent/refractory GD, antithyroid drugs over 5 years with positive TRAb. The TCR library used RNA extracted from PBMCs. There are a few counts of this clonotype. In germline, CDR1 is SGHVS, CDR2 FNYEAQ. The CDR3 has 18 amino acids. V lost 5 bases, J lost 2 bases, and 24 bases lay in between. For TCR beta, libraries came from iRepertoire HTBI primers and Arm-PCR of CDR3 regions. TCRdb re-analysed the multiplex PCR reads in MiXCR, keeping a single row per CDR3 protein. In the table there are roughly 400,000 distinct CDR3 sequences, around 20% of which are singletons.

The chain combines TRBV7-6 with TRBJ2-5; D possibly corresponds to TRBD2 (6 bases). This receptor was obtained from a female donor with Graves disease. The sequenced sample was peripheral blood mononuclear cells (PBMCs), obtained when the disease was refractory, from a patient treated with antithyroid drugs. This CDR3 reads CASSLRHPVEGLQETQYF. In DNA, the CDR3 is TGTGCCAGCAGCCTAAGACACCCAGTGGAGGGGCTACAAGAGACCCAGTACTTC.